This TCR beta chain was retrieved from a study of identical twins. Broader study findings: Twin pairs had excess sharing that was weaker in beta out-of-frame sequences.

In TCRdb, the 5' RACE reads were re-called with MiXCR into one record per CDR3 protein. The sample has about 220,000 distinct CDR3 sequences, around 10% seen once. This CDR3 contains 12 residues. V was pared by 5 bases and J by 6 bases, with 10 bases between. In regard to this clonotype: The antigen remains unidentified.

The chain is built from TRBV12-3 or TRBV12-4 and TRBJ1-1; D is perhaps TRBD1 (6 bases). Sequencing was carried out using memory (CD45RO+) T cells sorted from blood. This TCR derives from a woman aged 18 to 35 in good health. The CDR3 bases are TGTGCCAGCAGTGGGACACCACCTGAAGCTTTCTTT. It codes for CASSGTPPEAFF.